The 5 T cell receptor beta chains given below trace back to one sample, sequenced in a study of blood T cell repertoires in COVID-19. Generated by immunoSEQ multiplex PCR, the TCRdb table keeps only in-frame clones and is missing some. The sample has some 150,000 clones; about 84% are singletons. Sequences were obtained from peripheral blood. The receptor set was obtained from a woman of 80 years or more in a cohort sampled during active or convalescent COVID-19.

This sequence joins TRBV2 and TRBJ1-2; D is undetermined. From germline, CDR1 is SNHLY and CDR2 FYNNEI. V was cut by 0 bases and J by 5 bases, with 10 bases left in between. The CDR3 contains 14 residues. The CDR3: CASSEALLGYGYTF. DNA of the CDR3: TGTGCCAGCAGTGAAGCGCTTCTAGGATATGGCTACACCTTC.

The genes are TRBV13 and TRBJ2-5, with 8 bases lining up with TRBD1. Germline V gene sequence: CDR1 PRHDT, CDR2 FYEKMQ (reference sequence). The ends lost 7 bases at V and 0 bases at J; junction bases unmatched: 10. The CDR3 extends over 16 amino acids. The CDR3 spells CASNSRTGTYQETQYF. DNA of the CDR3: TGTGCCAGCAACTCACGGACAGGGACGTACCAAGAGACCCAGTACTTC.

To note about this clone: Other nucleotide sequences in the sample specify the same CDR3. J is TRBJ2-3 and V is TRBV5-1; weak D call: TRBD2 (5 bases). There are 13 residues in the CDR3. V gave up 2 bases and J gave up 1 base, with 5 bases separating them. Germline V gene lookup returns CDR1 SGHRS and CDR2 YFSETQ. The CDR3 region is CASSLAGTDTQYF. The CDR3 DNA is TGCGCCAGCAGCTTAGCGGGCACAGATACGCAGTATTTT.

This clone has only a few counts. The gene calls are TRBV24-1 and TRBJ2-3; D is undetermined. Germline V gene sequence: CDR1 KGHDR, CDR2 SFDVKD. The CDR3 is 13 residues long. Trimming shortened V by 0 bases and J by 5 bases, and 5 bases separated the two germline ends. The CDR3 DNA follows: TGTGCCACCAGTGATTTGCGGGTAGATACGCAGTATTTT. Amino acids: CATSDLRVDTQYF.

The CDR3 nucleotides read TGTGCCAGCAGCTTCAGGATCAGGGGAGTAAGGCAGCCCCAGCATTTT. Its protein is CASSFRIRGVRQPQHF. V and J are TRBV5-5 and TRBJ1-5; perhaps TRBD1 as D (6 bases). CDR3 length: 16 residues. Germline V lookup: CDR1 SGHKS, CDR2 YYEKEE (reference sequence). V lost 2 bases and J lost 7, with 19 bases in between.